Each of the 31 T cell receptor beta chains below was sequenced from the same sample in a study of T-cell reconstitution after alpha-beta-depleted transplantation in children. The library targeted TCRbeta and was prepared with unique molecular identifiers. TCRdb re-called the PCR reads through MiXCR, storing one row per CDR3 protein. The table shows hundreds of thousands of distinct CDR3 sequences, with roughly 14% occurring only once. The sequences come from PBMCs, collected before TCRalphabeta/CD19-depleted stem cell transplant. Receptors originate from a girl aged 2 to 10 with congenital amegakaryocytic thrombocytopenia, due to receive a stem cell transplant.

In this sample, this clonotype turned up many times. The chain links TRBV30 to TRBJ2-1; D is ambiguous. The CDR3 consists of 13 residues. Germline V CDR1 and CDR2: GTSNPN, SVGIG (reference sequence). V was cut by 0 bases and J by 3 bases, with 6 bases left in between. The CDR3 is CAWSVHDYNEQFF. The CDR3 nucleotides read TGTGCCTGGAGTGTACATGACTACAATGAGCAGTTCTTC. Based on the CDR3 plus reference TRBV30 and TRBJ2-1, the full variable domain is SQTIHQWPATLVQPVGSPLSLECTVEGTSNPNLYWYRQAAGRGLQLLFYSVGIGQISSEVPQNLSASRPQDRQFILSSKKLLLSDSGFYLCAWSVHDYNEQFFGPGTRLTVL.

V gene TRBV24-1 combines with J gene TRBJ1-1, with no clear D. Germline V gene lookup returns CDR1 KGHDR and CDR2 SFDVKD. The CDR3 has 12 residues. The ends were cut back, 3 bases at V and 11 bases at J, with 12 bases in the middle. This CDR3 is CATSDTKGVAFF. The CDR3 DNA reads as TGTGCCACCAGTGATACTAAGGGAGTCGCTTTCTTT.

This clonotype was recorded many times. V gene TRBV5-1 combines with J gene TRBJ2-5; no definite D call. Germline assignment: CDR1 SGHRS and CDR2 YFSETQ. V was trimmed by 4 bases and J by 4 bases, leaving 17 bases between them. CDR3 length: 15 amino acids. In DNA, the CDR3 is TGCGCCAGCAGCCCCCTCGGGCCTCCGGTAGAGACCCAGTACTTC. The encoded protein is CASSPLGPPVETQYF.

This clonotype was seen repeatedly, ten times or more. Here the CDR3 DNA reads TGCAGCGTTGAAGAACATTATAGACAGAGGAGGGGCGAGCAGTACTTC. Translating gives CSVEEHYRQRRGEQYF. The chain has TRBV29-1 and TRBJ2-7; the D gene is possibly TRBD2 (6 bases). Germline V gene lookup returns CDR1 SQVTM and CDR2 ANQGSEA. Trimming removed 0 bases from V and 6 bases from J, with 21 bases in between. The CDR3 sequence is 16 residues long.

The chain couples TRBV12-3 or TRBV12-4 to TRBJ1-4; D unresolved. With 6 bases removed from V and 7 bases from J, the gap between germline ends came to 21 bases. The CDR3 loop spans 16 amino acids. The CDR3 here is CASSPFTNSEVEKLFF. CDR3 DNA: TGTGCCAGCAGCCCTTTCACTAACAGTGAGGTTGAAAAACTGTTTTTT.

At least ten counts were recorded for this clonotype. The chain uses TRBV7-2 and TRBJ2-3; 7 bases map to TRBD2. Losses at the gene ends were 5 bases for V and 4 bases for J; bases not matched to a gene: 6. CDR1 and CDR2 from the germline V gene are SGHTA and FQGNSA. The CDR3 is 14 amino acids. CDR3 nucleotide sequence: TGTGCCAGCAGCCCCAGGACTAGTTCAGATACGCAGTATTTT. Translation: CASSPRTSSDTQYF.

This clonotype was recorded a few times. V is TRBV5-1 and J is TRBJ2-3; 10 bases map to TRBD2. With 6 bases clipped from V and 1 base from J, the junction kept 5 bases outside the gene matches. From germline, CDR1 is SGHRS and CDR2 YFSETQ. This CDR3 has 15 residues. The CDR3 sequence is CASKSGLAGTDTQYF. CDR3 bases: TGCGCCAGCAAGTCCGGACTAGCGGGCACAGATACGCAGTATTTT.

This clonotype turned up a few times. The V gene is TRBV11-2, the J gene TRBJ2-1; possibly TRBD1 for D (6 bases). V was pared by 3 bases and J by 2 bases, with 26 bases between. The germline V gene encodes CDR1 SGHAT and CDR2 FQNNGV. The CDR3 extends over 20 amino acids. As DNA, the CDR3 is TGTGCCAGCAGCTTGGGTAGGCAGGGGTGGCCACGGTTGGCCTACAATGAGCAGTTCTTC. Its translation: CASSLGRQGWPRLAYNEQFF.

CDR3 in DNA: TGTGCCAGCAGCTCTCGTACCGAGGGGCGTCGGTACGAGCAGTACTTC. It specifies CASSSRTEGRRYEQYF. The rearrangement joins TRBV7-2 to TRBJ2-7, with D possibly called TRBD1 or TRBD2 (5 bases each). The CDR3 extends over 16 amino acids. Germline CDR1 SGHTA, CDR2 FQGNSA. Trimming took 4 bases from V and 4 from J, leaving 20 bases between them. The whole variable domain, filled in from reference TRBV7-2 and TRBJ2-7, reads GAGVSQSPSNKVTEKGKDVELRCDPISGHTALYWYRQSLGQGLEFLIYFQGNSAPDKSGLPSDRFSAERTGGSVSTLTIQRTQQEDSAVYLCASSSRTEGRRYEQYFGPGTRLTVT.

This clonotype was found many times. The chain has TRBV27 and TRBJ1-2; D possibly corresponds to TRBD1 (5 bases). Trimming took 0 bases from V and 8 from J, leaving 19 bases between them. In germline, CDR1 is MNHEY, CDR2 SMNVEV (reference sequence). CDR3 length equals 16 residues. CDR3 DNA sequence: TGTGCCAGCAGTTTATCAACAGGCCCCGGGTCGAAAGGCTACACCTTC. Protein: CASSLSTGPGSKGYTF.

At least ten counts were recorded for this clonotype. The V call is TRBV27, the J call TRBJ1-2, with D tentatively TRBD1 (6 bases). CDR3 length: 14 amino acids. Germline V CDR1 and CDR2: MNHEY, SMNVEV (reference sequence). Trimming took off 0 bases at V and 7 bases at J, with 12 bases between the two ends. The DNA for the CDR3 is TGTGCCAGCAGTTTATCGTCGGGGGCTGGTGGCTACACCTTC. Amino acids: CASSLSSGAGGYTF.

This clonotype was found many times. This chain joins TRBV27 and TRBJ2-2; D remains ambiguous. The V and J ends lost 4 bases and 8 bases respectively, with 11 bases between them. The germline gives CDR1 MNHEY, CDR2 SMNVEV (reference sequence). CDR3 length: 13 residues. In nucleotides, the CDR3 is TGTGCCAGCAGTTCTCGCCCGTTAGGGGAGCTGTTTTTT. The encoded protein is CASSSRPLGELFF.

The chain employs TRBV4-1 and TRBJ2-5, with D possibly matching TRBD2 (5 bases). V was shortened by 4 bases and J by 3 bases, with 12 bases between the two germline ends. Per germline, CDR1 MGHRA and CDR2 YSYEKL. This CDR3 has 14 amino acids. This chain's CDR3 is CASSPGVIKETQYF. The CDR3 region has the DNA TGCGCCAGCAGCCCCGGGGTCATTAAAGAGACCCAGTACTTC.

This clonotype was seen repeatedly, ten times or more. V usage is TRBV20-1 and J usage is TRBJ2-2; D is possibly TRBD2 (5 bases). With 0 bases removed from V and 6 bases from J, the gap between germline ends came to 17 bases. The CDR3 runs to 16 residues. Germline V CDR1 and CDR2: DFQATT, SNEGSKA (reference sequence). CDR3 DNA sequence: TGCAGTGCTAGAGATCGGGGAAGAACGGGGTCCGGGGAGCTGTTTTTT. As protein: CSARDRGRTGSGELFF.

V and J are TRBV9 and TRBJ2-3; D not certain. The V end was cut by 0 bases, the J end by 8 bases, with 13 bases between. Germline lookup yields CDR1 SGDLS and CDR2 YYNGEE. This CDR3 region has 14 residues. CDR3 region: CASSVEGDGTTQYF. For the CDR3, the DNA is TGTGCCAGCAGCGTAGAAGGAGACGGCACTACGCAGTATTTT.

This clonotype appeared a few times. This chain connects TRBV7-7 to TRBJ1-5; no firm D call. The length of the CDR3 is 13 residues. Trimming left V 5 bases short and J 4 bases short, with 9 bases between. The germline gives CDR1 SSHAT, CDR2 FNYEAQ (reference sequence). This CDR3 reads CASSREINQPQHF. The CDR3 nucleotides are TGTGCCAGCAGCCGAGAGATAAATCAGCCCCAGCATTTT.

In its sample, this clonotype was seen many times. The chain is built from TRBV20-1 and TRBJ2-2, with a possible D match to TRBD2 (6 bases). The germline CDR1 and CDR2 sequences are DFQATT and SNEGSKA (reference sequence). The V gene lost 1 base and the J gene lost 6 bases, with 21 bases spanning the gap. The CDR3 runs 17 residues. The CDR3 region has the DNA TGCAGTGCTAGAGGTTGGAGGGAAGTAGATGGCGCCGGGGAGCTGTTTTTT. Its translation is CSARGWREVDGAGELFF.

The chain links TRBV15 to TRBJ2-1, with D possibly being TRBD2 (5 bases). Germline V lookup: CDR1 LNHNV, CDR2 YYDKDF (reference sequence). Trimming removed 4 bases from V and 2 bases from J, with 9 bases in between. The CDR3 contains 14 residues. CDR3: CATSTEGAYNEQFF. DNA for the CDR3: TGTGCCACCAGCACAGAGGGAGCCTACAATGAGCAGTTCTTC.

Ten or more counts support this clonotype. The J gene is TRBJ2-1, the V gene TRBV11-2; D is unclear. CDR3 length: 14 amino acids. V was cut by 1 base and J by 4 bases, with 8 bases left in between. From germline, CDR1 is SGHAT and CDR2 FQNNGV. The CDR3 coding sequence is TGTGCCAGCAGCTTAGTGGCTTTTTACAATGAGCAGTTCTTC. Protein: CASSLVAFYNEQFF.

This clonotype was seen a few times. V is TRBV11-2 and J is TRBJ2-1, with a possible D match to TRBD2 (6 bases). This CDR3 is 17 amino acids long. Germline CDR1 is SGHAT and CDR2 is FQNNGV. Deletions cut 2 bases from V and 0 bases from J, with 14 bases between. The DNA of the CDR3 is TGTGCCAGCAGCTTATGGGAGGACTTGACCTCCTACAATGAGCAGTTCTTC. It is translated as CASSLWEDLTSYNEQFF.

This clonotype was seen a few times. The J gene is TRBJ2-7, the V gene TRBV20-1; 9 bases fit TRBD1. Germline V gives CDR1 DFQATT, CDR2 SNEGSKA (reference sequence). V lost 6 bases, J lost 4 bases, and 10 bases stayed unmatched. The CDR3 totals 14 residues. CDR3 nucleotide sequence: TGCAGTGCCACCCAGCGGGACAGGGCTTACGAGCAGTACTTC. It translates to CSATQRDRAYEQYF.

In its sample, this clonotype was seen many times. The chain recombines TRBV5-1 with TRBJ2-1, with D possibly TRBD2 on 6 matching bases. Germline V gives CDR1 SGHRS, CDR2 YFSETQ. The CDR3 has 17 amino acids. V was cut by 3 bases and J by 0 bases, with 16 bases left in between. CDR3 sequence (DNA): TGCGCCAGCAGCTCTGCCCTAGCGTTGAGCTCCTACAATGAGCAGTTCTTC. Protein product: CASSSALALSSYNEQFF.

The rearrangement links TRBV20-1 to TRBJ2-7; 8 nucleotides agree with TRBD2. V trimming: 7 bases; J trimming: 6 bases; junction bases outside the gene matches: 11. The CDR3 has 13 amino acids. CDR1 and CDR2 (germline): DFQATT, SNEGSKA (reference sequence). Written as DNA, the CDR3 is TGCAGTGTCGAACGAGCGGGAGATGGCGAGCAGTACTTC. As protein: CSVERAGDGEQYF.

This chain uses TRBV29-1 with TRBJ2-3; D is uncertain. V shed 5 bases and J shed 4 bases, with 7 bases lying between them. Germline lookup yields CDR1 SQVTM and CDR2 ANQGSEA. The CDR3 runs 11 residues. Here the CDR3 DNA reads TGCAGCGTTAGTCCCGCAGATACGCAGTATTTT. Translation: CSVSPADTQYF.

This clonotype appeared many times. V gene TRBV21-1 combines with J gene TRBJ2-1. TRBV21-1 is a pseudogene. This CDR3 spans 16 amino acids. The CDR3 is CASSKGHLGSYNEQFF. In DNA, the CDR3 is TGTGCCAGCAGCAAAGGGCACTTGGGCTCCTACAATGAGCAGTTCTTC.

This clonotype was observed at least ten times. V is TRBV25-1 and J is TRBJ2-3; D gene uncertain. CDR3 length equals 14 residues. Trimming took off 5 bases at V and 4 bases at J, with 13 bases between the two ends. CDR1 is MGHDK and CDR2 is SYGVNS in the germline V gene. CDR3 loop: CASSYRREADTQYF. Here the CDR3 DNA reads TGTGCCAGCAGTTACCGACGCGAAGCAGATACGCAGTATTTT.

The table lists this clonotype with a few counts. CDR3: CASSEFGSKAKNIQYF. The DNA for the CDR3 is TGTGCCAGCAGTGAATTCGGGAGTAAAGCCAAAAACATTCAGTACTTC. The chain employs TRBV2 and TRBJ2-4, with D perhaps TRBD2 (6 bases). Germline CDR1 SNHLY, CDR2 FYNNEI. The CDR3 is 16 residues long. V was shortened by 2 bases and J by 0 bases, with 11 bases between the two germline ends. The full variable domain, rest sourced from reference TRBV2 and TRBJ2-4, is EPEVTQTPSHQVTQMGQEVILRCVPISNHLYFYWYRQILGQKVEFLVSFYNNEISEKSEIFDDQFSVERPDGSNFTLKIRSTKLEDSAMYFCASSEFGSKAKNIQYFGAGTRLSVL.

About this clonotype itself: A much more abundant neighbour one base away suggests this may be a read error. The J gene is TRBJ2-1, the V gene TRBV10-3, with D possibly being TRBD1 (6 bases). The CDR3 length is 15 residues. In germline, CDR1 is ENHRY, CDR2 SYGVKD. CDR3 sequence (DNA): TGTGCCATCAGTGAGTCTGGGGGTCGGGACAATAAGCAGTTCTTC. This codes for CAISESGGRDNKQFF.

This clonotype showed up just a few times. The V gene is TRBV2, the J gene TRBJ2-5; D is perhaps TRBD1 (6 bases). V was clipped by 8 bases and J by 2 bases, with 12 bases between them. CDR3 length: 13 amino acids. Germline V lookup: CDR1 SNHLY, CDR2 FYNNEI. CDR3 sequence: CASRRQEQETQYF. The DNA for the CDR3 is TGTGCCAGCCGCCGACAGGAGCAAGAGACCCAGTACTTC. The full variable domain, in which reference TRBV2 and TRBJ2-5 provide the parts outside the CDR3, is EPEVTQTPSHQVTQMGQEVILRCVPISNHLYFYWYRQILGQKVEFLVSFYNNEISEKSEIFDDQFSVERPDGSNFTLKIRSTKLEDSAMYFCASRRQEQETQYFGPGTRLLVL.

This clonotype was counted many times. V is TRBV20-1 and J is TRBJ2-3; TRBD2 aligns across 12 bases. The CDR3 is 14 amino acids. J lost 9 bases, V lost 0 bases, and 4 bases had no gene match. CDR1 is DFQATT, CDR2 SNEGSKA, per germline (reference sequence). The CDR3 DNA follows: TGCAGTGCTAGAGAACTAGCGGGAGGCGAGACGCAGTATTTT. Translation: CSARELAGGETQYF.

The rearrangement uses TRBV15 and TRBJ2-1; no reliable D call. The ends were cut back, 4 bases at V and 4 bases at J, with 14 bases in the middle. Germline lookup yields CDR1 LNHNV and CDR2 YYDKDF (reference sequence). The CDR3 is 15 residues long. The CDR3 loop is CATSIEDLLYNEQFF. The CDR3 DNA follows: TGTGCCACCAGCATTGAGGACCTCCTTTACAATGAGCAGTTCTTC.